These 23 T cell receptor beta chains were sequenced from one sample in a study of molecular identifiers for immune sequencing clone quantification. Using its own MiXCR run on the PCR reads, TCRdb lists one record per CDR3 protein. The sample holds over 600,000 distinct CDR3 sequences, 20% seen once. Sequenced input: naive CD8+ T cells from blood, with Jurkat cell RNA spiked in. Sample subset: FACS-sorted CD8+CD4-CCR7+CD45RA+ naive T cells. The source is a human donor in good health. Some libraries in this study had Jurkat cell RNA spiked in.

This clonotype was counted many times. The chain uses TRBV24-1 and TRBJ2-1, with D tentatively TRBD1 (6 bases). Germline V gene lookup returns CDR1 KGHDR and CDR2 SFDVKD. V was pared by 2 bases and J by 5 bases, with 12 bases between. The CDR3 has 15 residues. The CDR3 protein is CATSDSGVSNNEQFF. The CDR3 DNA is TGTGCCACCAGTGATTCAGGGGTTTCAAACAATGAGCAGTTCTTC.

The chain is built from TRBV6-5 and TRBJ2-7; D perhaps matches TRBD2 (6 bases). The V end was cut by 2 bases, the J end by 3 bases, with 14 bases between. The germline V gene has CDR1 MNHEY and CDR2 SVGAGI. This CDR3 is built from 15 residues. The CDR3 nucleotides are TGTGCCAGCAGTTACCAGGCGGGACCGATCTACGAGCAGTACTTC. Translation: CASSYQAGPIYEQYF.

This clonotype occurred many times. The J gene is TRBJ2-3, the V gene TRBV4-1, with D tentatively TRBD1 or TRBD2 (5 bases each). The germline V gene has CDR1 MGHRA and CDR2 YSYEKL. V lost 0 bases to trimming and J lost 3 bases, with 10 bases between them. This CDR3 region has 15 residues. CDR3 amino acids: CASSQDWGPTDTQYF. The CDR3 region has the DNA TGCGCCAGCAGCCAAGACTGGGGACCGACAGATACGCAGTATTTT.

This clonotype was observed at least ten times. This chain links TRBV12-3 or TRBV12-4 with TRBJ2-4, with D possibly being TRBD1 or TRBD2 (5 bases each). V was clipped by 6 bases and J by 8 bases, with 14 bases between them. This CDR3 is built from 13 residues. CDR3 loop: CASSPTGPDIQYF. In DNA form, the CDR3 reads TGTGCCAGCAGCCCGACGGGGCCGGACATTCAGTACTTC.

This clonotype was counted many times. The chain couples TRBV20-1 to TRBJ2-7; TRBD2 aligns across 9 bases. Germline V gene sequence: CDR1 DFQATT, CDR2 SNEGSKA (reference sequence). The CDR3 is 14 residues long. Germline trimming cut 6 bases from V and 3 bases from J; bases unmatched to any gene: 9. The DNA of the CDR3 is TGCAGTGCCATTAGACTAGCGGTAAACTACGAGCAGTACTTC. Encoded protein: CSAIRLAVNYEQYF.

This clonotype occurred many times. The genes are TRBV6-5 and TRBJ2-7, with D perhaps matching TRBD2 (5 bases). This CDR3 contains 13 residues. V was shortened by 4 bases and J by 6 bases, with 13 bases between the two germline ends. CDR1 MNHEY and CDR2 SVGAGI come from the germline V gene. CDR3 loop: CASSLGRALEQYF. Here the CDR3 DNA reads TGTGCCAGCAGTTTAGGGAGAGCCCTCGAGCAGTACTTC.

A note on this clonotype: This may arise from a read error, as a much more abundant clone is one base away. The rearrangement links TRBV18 to TRBJ1-1; D perhaps matches TRBD1 (5 bases). V dropped 3 bases and J dropped 3 bases, with 14 bases sitting between them. The CDR3 is 15 amino acids. Germline V gene sequence: CDR1 KGHSH, CDR2 LQKENI. CDR3 sequence (DNA): TGTGCCAGCTCACCCCCGGGGCCCTTTGACACTGAAGCTTTCTTT. It is translated as CASSPPGPFDTEAFF.

A single count supports this clonotype. Just one base apart from a much larger clone, this may be a read error. The chain recombines TRBV4-3 with TRBJ1-2; 9 nucleotides match TRBD1. Germline CDR1 and CDR2: LGHNA and YSLEER. J was trimmed by 5 bases and V by 0 bases; bases with no gene match: 7. There are 16 residues in the CDR3. The chain's CDR3 is CASSQEDRGVTYGYTF. The CDR3 nucleotides are TGCGCCAGCAGCCAAGAGGACAGGGGCGTAACGTATGGCTACACCTTC.

This clonotype has ten or more counts. The chain combines TRBV5-5 with TRBJ2-6, with D uncertain. CDR1 SGHKS and CDR2 YYEKEE come from the germline V gene (reference sequence). Trimming removed 2 bases at V and 2 bases at J, with 11 bases between. The CDR3 sequence is 16 residues long. The CDR3 spells CASSLGSVAGANVLTF. CDR3 coding DNA: TGTGCCAGCAGCTTAGGCAGCGTCGCTGGGGCCAACGTCCTGACTTTC.

This clonotype was recorded at least ten times. The chain joins TRBV6-1 to TRBJ2-1; 8 nucleotides match TRBD2. V lost 4 bases to trimming and J lost 2 bases; unmatched junction nucleotides: 4. In germline, CDR1 is MNHNS, CDR2 SASEGT. This CDR3 comprises 15 residues. The CDR3 nucleotides read TGTGCCAGCAGTGCCGGGACTAGGGCCTACAATGAGCAGTTCTTC. Encoded protein: CASSAGTRAYNEQFF.

The gene calls are TRBV7-9 and TRBJ2-2; possibly TRBD2 for D (6 bases). This CDR3 spans 13 amino acids. CDR1 is SEHNR, CDR2 FQNEAQ, per germline (reference sequence). V was shortened by 10 bases and J by 5 bases, with 14 bases between the two germline ends. CDR3 coding DNA: TGTGCCACGACTACCGCGGGAACCGGGGAGCTGTTTTTT. It codes for CATTTAGTGELFF.

This clonotype came up many times. The V gene is TRBV4-1, the J gene TRBJ2-3; 12 nucleotides line up with TRBD2. V lost 6 bases and J lost 4; bases outside the gene matches: 5. The V gene's germline CDR1 is MGHRA and CDR2 YSYEKL. The CDR3 is 15 residues long. The CDR3 sequence: CASRSSGGGSDTQYF. As DNA, the CDR3 is TGCGCCAGCAGATCTAGCGGGGGGGGGTCAGATACGCAGTATTTT.

This clonotype was detected only a few times. The chain recombines TRBV7-9 with TRBJ2-2; TRBD1 matches 12 bases. The CDR3 loop spans 23 amino acids. The trim removed 5 bases at V and 4 bases at J, leaving 26 bases unmatched. Germline CDR1 SEHNR, CDR2 FQNEAQ (reference sequence). The CDR3, as DNA: TGTGCCAGCAGCCAATCCGGGACAGGGGGCGCGGAAGCGGGAGGGCCCATCACCGGGGAGCTGTTTTTT. As protein: CASSQSGTGGAEAGGPITGELFF.

This clonotype was recorded many times. The V gene is TRBV6-1, the J gene TRBJ2-3; TRBD2 agrees at 7 bases. The V segment lost 7 bases and the J segment 0 bases; nucleotides outside the gene matches: 7. This CDR3 is 15 amino acids long. Germline V CDR1 and CDR2: MNHNS, SASEGT. For the CDR3, the DNA is TGTGCCAGCATCGCTAGCGGAGACAGCACAGATACGCAGTATTTT. This codes for CASIASGDSTDTQYF.

This clonotype came up a few times. The chain employs TRBV11-2 and TRBJ2-5; 7 bases are shared with TRBD2. The trim removed 7 bases at V and 2 bases at J, leaving 7 bases unmatched. This CDR3 is 14 amino acids long. Germline values: CDR1 SGHAT, CDR2 FQNNGV. Here the CDR3 reads CASMRTSLQETQYF. The CDR3 DNA sequence: TGTGCCAGCATGCGGACTAGTTTACAAGAGACCCAGTACTTC.

A word on this clonotype: A clone one base away is much larger, so this may be a read error. In nucleotides, the CDR3 is TGTGCCAACAGCGTTGCCGGGAGCAATCAGCCCCAGCATTTT. It encodes CANSVAGSNQPQHF. The chain joins TRBV9 to TRBJ1-5, with D hard to call. Germline loops: CDR1 SGDLS, CDR2 YYNGEE. CDR3 length equals 14 residues.

This clonotype was picked up many times. The CDR3, as DNA: TGTGCCAGCAGTTTCACAGACGGGAACACTGAAGCTTTCTTT. Translated, it gives CASSFTDGNTEAFF. The V and J genes are TRBV6-6 and TRBJ1-1; D is ambiguous. Trimming cost V 4 bases and J 1 base, with 10 bases left between them. Germline CDR1 MNHNY, CDR2 SVGAGI (reference sequence). This CDR3 comprises 14 residues.

CDR3 in DNA: TGCAGCGTCCCGTGGGTGGGTGAGCAGTTCTTC. This gives the protein CSVPWVGEQFF. This chain links TRBV29-1 with TRBJ2-1; D is uncertain. Trimming removed 6 bases from V and 9 bases from J, with 12 bases in between. This CDR3 comprises 11 residues. CDR1 is SQVTM, CDR2 ANQGSEA, per germline.

Concerning this clonotype itself: This sequence may be a read error, since a much larger clone differs from it by one base. This rearrangement joins TRBV27 to TRBJ1-2; D unresolved. CDR3 length: 15 amino acids. Germline V gene lookup returns CDR1 MNHEY and CDR2 SMNVEV (reference sequence). The V end lost 2 bases, the J end lost 6 bases, and 16 bases lay between the germline ends. The CDR3 coding sequence is TGTGCCAGCAGTTTAAGGGCCACAAGCGTCAATGGCTACACCTTC. Translating it yields CASSLRATSVNGYTF.

Points on this clonotype: The junction departs from germline at one end; a sequencing error may be responsible. The genes are TRBV30 and TRBJ1-1; no clear D. The CDR3 is 12 amino acids. Germline-derived CDR1 and CDR2 are GTSNPN and SVGIG (reference sequence). The CDR3 nucleotides read TGTGCCAGGAGTGTAATGAACACTGAAGCTTTCTTT. Its translation: CARSVMNTEAFF.

The CDR3 DNA is TGTGCCTGGAGTGTCATGAACAGCGGGACCTCCTACGAGCAGTACTTC. It translates to CAWSVMNSGTSYEQYF. This chain uses TRBV30 with TRBJ2-7; TRBD2 aligns across 7 bases. There are 16 residues in the CDR3. V shed 0 bases and J 0 bases; nucleotides not matched to a gene: 8. The germline V gene encodes CDR1 GTSNPN and CDR2 SVGIG (reference sequence). Using reference TRBV30 and TRBJ2-7 for the parts outside the CDR3, the full variable domain is SQTIHQWPATLVQPVGSPLSLECTVEGTSNPNLYWYRQAAGRGLQLLFYSVGIGQISSEVPQNLSASRPQDRQFILSSKKLLLSDSGFYLCAWSVMNSGTSYEQYFGPGTRLTVT.

Regarding this clonotype: A much larger clone differs by one base, so this may be a read error. The CDR3 region is CASSQERWGPDTTDTQCF. CDR3 nucleotide sequence: TGCGCCAGCAGCCAAGAGAGGTGGGGGCCCGATACCACAGATACGCAGTGTTTT. The chain carries TRBV4-3 and TRBJ2-3; maybe TRBD1 (6 bases). The CDR3 loop spans 18 amino acids. The germline CDR1 and CDR2 sequences are LGHNA and YSLEER.

This clonotype was seen repeatedly, ten times or more. The rearrangement joins TRBV9 to TRBJ2-7; 8 positions agree with TRBD1. This CDR3 has 15 amino acids. Trimming at V came to 3 bases and at J to 0 bases, leaving 5 bases not matched to a gene. Germline values: CDR1 SGDLS, CDR2 YYNGEE. The CDR3 nucleotides are TGTGCCAGCAGCGAGACAGGGGCTGACTCCTACGAGCAGTACTTC. It specifies CASSETGADSYEQYF.